These 25 T cell receptor beta chains came from one sample sequenced in a study of blood T cells in healthy people across ages. PCR was performed a second time for about 6 to 12 cycles using a sample-barcoded 5' primer and a J-beta primer mix. TCRdb re-called the 5' RACE reads through MiXCR, storing one row per CDR3 protein. This sample has approximately 360,000 distinct CDR3 sequences, with about 52% found just once. The sequenced sample consisted of blood. Receptor source: a man in his 60s in good health.

The chain combines TRBV6-1 with TRBJ2-4; D call uncertain. Near its end, the DNA agrees better with TRBJ2-7, so the J call may be wrong. This CDR3 spans 16 amino acids. Germline CDR1 MNHNS, CDR2 SASEGT. The CDR3 sequence: CASSESGPLRLYEQYF. The CDR3 DNA follows: TGTGCCAGCAGTGAATCAGGACCGTTGAGACTCTACGAGCAGTACTTC.

This chain links TRBV21-1 with TRBJ2-1; TRBD2, the table's D call, was not compared with the DNA. TRBV21-1 is reported as a pseudogene. The length of the CDR3 is 15 residues. In DNA form, the CDR3 reads TGTGCCAGCAGCTTGGACTCTCTTCTTTACAATGAGCAGTTCTTC. Translating gives CASSLDSLLYNEQFF.

V usage is TRBV20-1 and J usage is TRBJ2-7, with TRBD2 matching 10 bases. CDR1 DFQATT and CDR2 SNEGSKA come from the germline V gene (reference sequence). V dropped 2 bases and J dropped 3; count of bases not matched to a gene: 4. The CDR3 has 14 amino acids. DNA of the CDR3: TGCAGTGCTAGACTAGCGGGGGACCACTACGAGCAGTACTTC. It translates to CSARLAGDHYEQYF.

This chain joins TRBV24-1 and TRBJ2-1; 8 bases fit TRBD2. The V gene's germline CDR1 is KGHDR and CDR2 SFDVKD. The CDR3 loop spans 13 amino acids. Trimming took 9 bases from V and 7 from J; bases not matched to a gene: 7. CDR3 DNA sequence: TGTGCCACCGGTGGACTAGCCGGGAATGAGCAGTTCTTC. Its translation is CATGGLAGNEQFF.

The V gene is TRBV6-5, the J gene TRBJ2-7, with D perhaps matching TRBD1 or TRBD2 (6 bases each). V gave up 4 bases and J gave up 7 bases, with 17 bases separating them. CDR3 length equals 14 residues. Per the germline V gene, CDR1 is MNHEY and CDR2 is SVGAGI. For the CDR3, the DNA is TGTGCCAGCAGTTTGGGGGGCTCGTGGAATGAGCAGTACTTC. It translates to CASSLGGSWNEQYF.

This sequence joins TRBV4-2 and TRBJ2-3; possibly TRBD1 for D (5 bases). This CDR3 has 15 residues. Germline CDR1 is LGHNA and CDR2 is YNFKEQ. The V gene lost 0 bases and the J gene lost 2 bases, with 9 bases spanning the gap. CDR3 DNA: TGTGCCAGCAGCCAAGAAGGGGTATACACAGATACGCAGTATTTT. Translated: CASSQEGVYTDTQYF.

V usage is TRBV10-3 and J usage is TRBJ2-2; 9 bases are shared with TRBD2. CDR3 length equals 15 residues. Looked up from germline, CDR1 is ENHRY and CDR2 is SYGVKD. V lost 0 bases to trimming and J lost 6 bases; unmatched junction nucleotides: 2. The DNA for the CDR3 is TGTGCCATCAGTGAGTCGGGACTAGCTGCCGGGGAGCTGTTTTTT. It specifies CAISESGLAAGELFF.

The chain has TRBV20-1 and TRBJ2-7; TRBD2 agrees at 10 bases. The CDR3 loop spans 13 amino acids. Germline assignment: CDR1 DFQATT and CDR2 SNEGSKA (reference sequence). The trim removed 5 bases at V and 4 bases at J, leaving 5 bases unmatched. The CDR3 region is CSAGSGRIYEQYF. The CDR3 coding sequence is TGCAGTGCTGGTAGCGGGAGGATTTACGAGCAGTACTTC.

This clonotype was seen more than once but under ten times. V usage is TRBV12-3 or TRBV12-4 and J usage is TRBJ1-6, with 9 bases that match TRBD1. CDR3 length: 15 amino acids. Trimming removed 7 bases from V and 9 bases from J; junction bases left unmatched: 10. The CDR3 sequence: CASTPDGTGSSPLHF. The CDR3 DNA reads as TGTGCCAGCACCCCCGACGGGACAGGGAGTTCACCCCTCCACTTT.

The chain couples TRBV28 to TRBJ1-5; tentative D call: TRBD1 (5 bases). From germline, CDR1 is MDHEN and CDR2 SYDVKM. The CDR3 consists of 16 residues. Deletions cut 2 bases from V and 4 bases from J, with 15 bases between. DNA for the CDR3: TGTGCCAGCAGTTTAATCGCCACCGGGGGGAATCAGCCCCAGCATTTT. Protein product: CASSLIATGGNQPQHF.

V usage is TRBV20-1 and J usage is TRBJ2-3; TRBD2 might be the D (5 bases). The CDR3 consists of 14 residues. V dropped 3 bases and J dropped 0 bases, with 10 bases sitting between them. Germline loops: CDR1 DFQATT, CDR2 SNEGSKA (reference sequence). CDR3 sequence reads: CSASPTTSTDTQYF. The DNA of the CDR3 is TGCAGTGCTAGCCCGACTACTAGCACAGATACGCAGTATTTT.

This clonotype was detected once. The chain couples TRBV3-1 to TRBJ2-1; 10 positions agree with TRBD1. The V gene's germline CDR1 is LGHDT and CDR2 YNNKEL (reference sequence). The CDR3 covers 15 residues. V lost 4 bases, J lost 7 bases, and 7 bases stayed unmatched. The CDR3 bases are TGTGCCAGCAGCCGCCTCGGGACAGGGGCTAATGAGCAGTTCTTC. It specifies CASSRLGTGANEQFF.

The J gene is TRBJ2-5, the V gene TRBV25-1; D is unresolved. With the DNA end fitting TRBJ2-7 better, the J assignment may be wrong. The CDR3 has 15 residues. Germline CDR1 is MGHDK and CDR2 is SYGVNS. In DNA, the CDR3 is TGTGCCAGCAGTGAATTTCCATCCCCTTCCTACGAGCAGTACTTC. Translating it yields CASSEFPSPSYEQYF.

This clonotype was counted a few times. The J gene is TRBJ2-7, the V gene TRBV20-1; 9 positions match TRBD1. The CDR3 extends over 19 amino acids. Losses at the gene ends were 3 bases for V and 4 bases for J; bases not matched to a gene: 22. CDR1 and CDR2 (germline): DFQATT, SNEGSKA (reference sequence). The DNA of the CDR3 is TGCAGTGCTAGCCCCCGGGACAGGGCTTCCCGTCAAGCCCCATACGAGCAGTACTTC. Translated, it gives CSASPRDRASRQAPYEQYF.

This chain joins TRBV6-5 and TRBJ2-1; 9 bases agree with TRBD2. Germline CDR1 MNHEY, CDR2 SVGAGI. The CDR3 totals 15 residues. The junction had 8 bases not matched to a gene; V was cut back by 6 bases and J by 5 bases. The CDR3 DNA follows: TGTGCCAGCAGGCCGAGGGCTAGCGGGAACAATGAGCAGTTCTTC. This translates into CASRPRASGNNEQFF.

J is TRBJ2-1 and V is TRBV29-1; the match to TRBD2 covers 9 bases. Germline V CDR1 and CDR2: SQVTM, ANQGSEA. The junction had 9 bases not matched to a gene; V was cut back by 4 bases and J by 8 bases. This CDR3 is 14 amino acids long. The DNA for the CDR3 is TGCAGCGTTGTTTCGGCGGGGGGGCCGTATGAGCAGTTCTTC. Amino acid sequence: CSVVSAGGPYEQFF.

This clonotype was seen a few times. The chain is built from TRBV4-3 and TRBJ2-7; tentatively, D is TRBD1 (6 bases). CDR1 is LGHNA and CDR2 is YSLEER in the germline V gene. The germline V and J ends were trimmed by 0 bases and 2 bases, with 14 bases remaining between them. The CDR3 is made up of 16 amino acids. Written as DNA, the CDR3 is TGCGCCAGCAGCCAAGATGCGACAGGATCTACCTACGAGCAGTACTTC. It codes for CASSQDATGSTYEQYF.

This chain uses TRBV2 with TRBJ1-4; possible D gene TRBD1, 5 bases. The CDR3 runs to 12 residues. The V and J ends lost 6 bases and 5 bases respectively, with 7 bases between them. CDR1 and CDR2 from the germline V gene are SNHLY and FYNNEI. CDR3 sequence: CASSQGNEKLFF. Here the CDR3 DNA reads TGTGCCAGCAGCCAGGGAAATGAAAAACTGTTTTTT.

Turning to this clonotype: Its ends do not fully match the called genes, so a read error is possible. The CDR3 DNA is TGTGCCAGCAGCCAAGATCTGCCCAGCAATCGGCCCCAGCATTTT. Its translation: CASSQDLPSNRPQHF. The V and J genes are TRBV4-2 and TRBJ1-5; D remains ambiguous. The germline CDR1 and CDR2 sequences are LGHNA and YNFKEQ. The CDR3 runs to 15 residues.

This clonotype came up a few times. The chain combines TRBV7-2 with TRBJ2-7; D gene ambiguous. The germline V gene encodes CDR1 SGHTA and CDR2 FQGNSA. This CDR3 has 15 amino acids. Trimming pared 1 base from V and 4 bases from J, leaving 14 bases between. The CDR3 nucleotides read TGTGCCAGCAGCTTAGAAGGTTCCCGCGGTTACGAGCAGTACTTC. Translation gives CASSLEGSRGYEQYF.

The rearrangement joins TRBV20-1 to TRBJ2-5; a possible D gene is TRBD1 (6 bases). The length of the CDR3 is 13 residues. Deletions cut 6 bases from V and 4 bases from J, with 15 bases between. The germline gives CDR1 DFQATT, CDR2 SNEGSKA (reference sequence). CDR3 loop: CSAQGQFGETQYF. The CDR3, as DNA: TGCAGTGCCCAGGGGCAGTTCGGAGAGACCCAGTACTTC.

This chain joins TRBV20-1 and TRBJ2-4, with 9 bases that match TRBD1. The closer fit of TRBJ2-7 to the DNA end suggests the J call may be wrong. This CDR3 comprises 14 residues. From germline, CDR1 is DFQATT and CDR2 SNEGSKA (reference sequence). Written as DNA, the CDR3 is TGCAGTGCTAGGGCTGACAGGGGGATTTACGAGCAGTACTTC. Its translation: CSARADRGIYEQYF.

This clonotype was seen at least ten times. This chain uses TRBV12-3 or TRBV12-4 with TRBJ2-4; 7 bases map to TRBD1. The CDR3 is made up of 14 amino acids. Germline trimming cut 5 bases from V and 9 bases from J; bases unmatched to any gene: 10. CDR3 amino acids: CASSTGTEESIQYF. In DNA, the CDR3 is TGTGCCAGCAGTACTGGGACAGAGGAAAGCATTCAGTACTTC.

This clonotype has a handful of counts. The rearrangement joins TRBV7-2 to TRBJ2-3, with D hard to call. Germline V lookup: CDR1 SGHTA, CDR2 FQGNSA. Trimming cost V 2 bases and J 6 bases, with 6 bases left between them. The CDR3 contains 12 residues. CDR3 region: CASSLLVDTQYF. As DNA, the CDR3 is TGTGCCAGCAGCTTACTCGTGGATACGCAGTATTTT. The full variable domain, with the rest looked up from reference TRBV7-2 and TRBJ2-3, is GAGVSQSPSNKVTEKGKDVELRCDPISGHTALYWYRQSLGQGLEFLIYFQGNSAPDKSGLPSDRFSAERTGGSVSTLTIQRTQQEDSAVYLCASSLLVDTQYFGPGTRLTVL.

This chain connects TRBV4-3 to TRBJ2-7; a weak D match, TRBD2 (5 bases). The CDR3 totals 16 residues. CDR1 is LGHNA, CDR2 YSLEER, per germline. V lost 1 base, J lost 4 bases, and 17 bases lay in between. CDR3 DNA sequence: TGCGCCAGCAGCCAAGTCGCGCCAGCGGAATTATACGAGCAGTACTTC. Its translation is CASSQVAPAELYEQYF.